This T cell receptor beta chain was obtained from a study of CD8 T cells in ankylosing spondylitis. This clonotype was counted a few times. Its specificity is not known. Findings of the study overall: One TCR beta motif, made up of 7 or 8 highly homologous variants, appeared characteristic of ankylosing spondylitis blood.

TCRdb passed the 5' RACE reads through MiXCR, listing each CDR3 protein once. The sample holds about 200,000 distinct CDR3 sequences, 10% to 15% seen once. Losses at the gene ends were 4 bases for V and 4 bases for J; bases not matched to a gene: 3. Germline V gene sequence: CDR1 MGHRA, CDR2 YSYEKL. The CDR3 spans 14 residues. The genes are TRBV4-1 and TRBJ2-7, with 11 bases fitting TRBD2. Material: blood, either unsorted or a sorted T cell fraction (not recorded which). This TCR was recovered from a male donor with ankylosing spondylitis or in good health (not recorded which). This chain's CDR3 is CASSPASGGYEQYF. The DNA for the CDR3 is TGCGCCAGCAGCCCGGCTAGCGGGGGGTACGAGCAGTACTTC.